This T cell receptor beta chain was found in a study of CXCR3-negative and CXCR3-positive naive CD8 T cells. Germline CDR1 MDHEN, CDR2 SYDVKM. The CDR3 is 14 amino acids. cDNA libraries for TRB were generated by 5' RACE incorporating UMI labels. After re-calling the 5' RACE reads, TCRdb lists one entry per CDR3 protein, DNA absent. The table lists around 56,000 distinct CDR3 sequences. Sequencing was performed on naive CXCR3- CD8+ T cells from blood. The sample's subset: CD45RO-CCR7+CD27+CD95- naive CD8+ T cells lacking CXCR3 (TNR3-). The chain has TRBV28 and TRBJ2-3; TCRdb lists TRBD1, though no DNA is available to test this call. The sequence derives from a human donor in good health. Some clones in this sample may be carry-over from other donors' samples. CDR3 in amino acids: CASRRSGEGDTQYF.